This T cell receptor beta chain was retrieved from a study of blood T cell repertoires in COVID-19. About the study: The cDNA or gDNA used as material had been derived from T cells, B-cell-depleted T cells, or PBMCs.

V was trimmed by 0 bases and J by 4 bases, leaving 8 bases between them. CDR1 and CDR2 from the germline V gene are SGDLS and YYNGEE. The CDR3 contains 15 residues. In the original processing: Amplification of reference gene primers was used by the study to estimate nucleated cell counts. Sequencing was performed with immunoSEQ multiplex PCR; in TCRdb, only in-frame clones are kept and a portion is missing. The V and J calls and clone size are taken from that table; D and trimming were inferred from the DNA. This sample has 110,000 or so clones, with more than 60% found just once. The genes are TRBV9 and TRBJ1-6, with no clear D. The TCR comes from a man in his 70s with acute or convalescent COVID-19. Sequenced material: peripheral blood. CDR3 DNA: TGTGCCAGCAGCGTAGAACCGGGGTATAATTCACCCCTCCACTTT. Translating gives CASSVEPGYNSPLHF. The complete variable domain, with remaining parts taken from reference TRBV9 and TRBJ1-6, reads DSGVTQTPKHLITATGQRVTLRCSPRSGDLSVYWYQQSLDQGLQFLIQYYNGEERAKGNILERFSAQQFPDLHSELNLSSLELGDSALYFCASSVEPGYNSPLHFGNGTRLTVT.